This entry lists 19 T cell receptor beta chains sequenced from one sample in a study of shared clonotypes between healthy human individuals. Repertoires were generated with immunoSEQ multiplex PCR, while TCRdb's copy carries only in-frame clones and drops some. This table has more than 2,000,000 clones, over 85% appearing once. Sequencing was carried out using naive CD4+ T cells from PBMCs. Subset denoted: CD45RA+ positively selected. All receptors derive from a man between 18 and 29 years old in good health. Some clones in this sample may be carry-over from other donors' samples.

The gene calls are TRBV18 and TRBJ1-1; a weak D match, TRBD1 (6 bases). V gave up 4 bases and J gave up 2 bases, with 20 bases separating them. This CDR3 has 17 amino acids. Germline V gene sequence: CDR1 KGHSH, CDR2 LQKENI. The CDR3 reads CASSRGTNPYSNTEAFF. The CDR3, as DNA: TGTGCCAGCTCACGAGGGACAAACCCTTATAGCAACACTGAAGCTTTCTTT.

The chain combines TRBV27 with TRBJ2-3; TRBD2 matches 11 bases. Per germline, CDR1 MNHEY and CDR2 SMNVEV (reference sequence). Trimming at V came to 2 bases and at J to 5 bases, leaving 0 bases not matched to a gene. CDR3 size: 14 residues. The DNA of the CDR3 is TGTGCCAGCAGTTTAGGGACTAGCGGAGATACGCAGTATTTT. Translation gives CASSLGTSGDTQYF.

The rearrangement joins TRBV5-4 to TRBJ2-7, with 12 bases that match TRBD1. Trimming took 4 bases from V and 4 from J; bases not matched to a gene: 6. The CDR3 spans 15 residues. Germline V lookup: CDR1 SGHNT, CDR2 YYREEE (reference sequence). For the CDR3, the DNA is TGTGCCAGCAGCCCGCCGGGACAGGGGGCTTACGAGCAGTACTTC. This gives the protein CASSPPGQGAYEQYF. The full variable domain, its missing parts supplied by reference TRBV5-4 and TRBJ2-7, is ETGVTQSPTHLIKTRGQQVTLRCSSQSGHNTVSWYQQALGQGPQFIFQYYREEENGRGNFPPRFSGLQFPNYSSELNVNALELDDSALYLCASSPPGQGAYEQYFGPGTRLTVT.

This clone was observed a single time. The chain employs TRBV15 and TRBJ2-1, with D uncertain. V lost 0 bases and J 4 bases, leaving 13 bases between the germline ends. The CDR3 contains 16 residues. Germline CDR1 LNHNV, CDR2 YYDKDF (reference sequence). The CDR3 nucleotides read TGTGCCACCAGCAGAGATCTTCTTTCCTATTACAATGAGCAGTTCTTC. This sequence encodes CATSRDLLSYYNEQFF.

The chain uses TRBV2 and TRBJ2-2; tentatively, D is TRBD2 (6 bases). The CDR3 is made up of 13 amino acids. Per germline, CDR1 SNHLY and CDR2 FYNNEI. Deletions cut 8 bases from V and 5 bases from J, with 12 bases between. The CDR3 sequence: CASRPAGTGELFF. CDR3 DNA sequence: TGTGCCAGCCGGCCGGCGGGGACCGGGGAGCTGTTTTTT. The complete variable domain, with remaining parts taken from reference TRBV2 and TRBJ2-2, reads EPEVTQTPSHQVTQMGQEVILRCVPISNHLYFYWYRQILGQKVEFLVSFYNNEISEKSEIFDDQFSVERPDGSNFTLKIRSTKLEDSAMYFCASRPAGTGELFFGEGSRLTVL.

The rearrangement links TRBV5-4 to TRBJ2-3, with 9 bases fitting TRBD2. Per germline, CDR1 SGHNT and CDR2 YYREEE (reference sequence). CDR3 length: 16 amino acids. V trimming: 4 bases; J trimming: 2 bases; junction bases outside the gene matches: 8. The CDR3 sequence is CASSPLAGGTTDTQYF. As DNA, the CDR3 is TGTGCCAGCAGCCCGCTGGCGGGAGGGACCACAGATACGCAGTATTTT.

The V and J genes are TRBV28 and TRBJ2-7; no clear D gene. Between the trimmed V and J ends, which lost 7 bases and 1 base, there was a span of 11 bases. Germline V lookup: CDR1 MDHEN, CDR2 SYDVKM. The CDR3 is made up of 13 amino acids. The CDR3 region is CASNLWASYEQYF. The CDR3 region has the DNA TGTGCCAGCAACCTATGGGCTTCCTACGAGCAGTACTTC.

With regard to this clone: Additional DNA sequences in this sample encode the identical CDR3. The chain carries TRBV5-1 and TRBJ2-2; unclear D gene. V lost 0 bases and J 6 bases, leaving 3 bases between the germline ends. This CDR3 has 12 amino acids. Germline lookup yields CDR1 SGHRS and CDR2 YFSETQ. This CDR3 reads CASSLDPGELFF. Written as DNA, the CDR3 is TGCGCCAGCAGCTTGGATCCCGGGGAGCTGTTTTTT.

V and J are TRBV7-3 and TRBJ2-3, with TRBD2 identical over 8 bases. This CDR3 is 16 amino acids long. Germline CDR1 reads SGHTA; CDR2 reads FQGTGA. V lost 5 bases, J lost 1 base, and 8 bases stayed unmatched. The CDR3 protein is CASSPQSGSGTDTQYF. The DNA of the CDR3 is TGTGCCAGCAGCCCGCAGAGCGGGAGCGGCACAGATACGCAGTATTTT.

In nucleotides, the CDR3 is TGTGCCAGCAGGGACGGGGACACTCGAGATACGCAGTATTTT. It codes for CASRDGDTRDTQYF. J is TRBJ2-3 and V is TRBV6-5, with D perhaps TRBD1 (6 bases). The V end was cut by 6 bases, the J end by 5 bases, with 15 bases between. There are 14 residues in the CDR3. Germline CDR1 MNHEY, CDR2 SVGAGI.

With respect to this clone: Different DNA sequences within this sample yield the same CDR3. This chain uses TRBV20-1 with TRBJ1-1, with D perhaps matching TRBD1 (5 bases). The germline V gene has CDR1 DFQATT and CDR2 SNEGSKA (reference sequence). V shed 5 bases and J shed 6 bases, with 10 bases lying between them. The CDR3 is 11 amino acids. This CDR3 reads CSASRGPEAFF. CDR3 DNA: TGCAGTGCTTCTAGGGGCCCTGAAGCTTTCTTT.

The chain carries TRBV28 and TRBJ1-2, with TRBD1 matching over 9 bases. Germline-derived CDR1 and CDR2 are MDHEN and SYDVKM. CDR3 size: 15 residues. V was clipped by 5 bases and J by 7 bases; unmatched bases: 11. DNA of the CDR3: TGTGCCAGCAGTCCCCCTGGACAGGGGAGTTTTGGCTACACCTTC. It is translated as CASSPPGQGSFGYTF.

The J gene is TRBJ2-1, the V gene TRBV2, with D uncertain. Germline assignment: CDR1 SNHLY and CDR2 FYNNEI. V was clipped by 10 bases and J by 0 bases, with 13 bases between them. The CDR3 is made up of 14 amino acids. CDR3 loop: CATNSALSYNEQFF. In nucleotides, the CDR3 is TGTGCCACCAACAGCGCCCTCTCCTACAATGAGCAGTTCTTC.

The chain is built from TRBV28 and TRBJ1-1; no definite D call. Trimming stripped 6 bases from V and 0 bases from J, with 11 bases between. The CDR3 is 14 amino acids. Germline CDR1 is MDHEN and CDR2 is SYDVKM. The CDR3 nucleotides read TGTGCCAGCAGGGGCGCAGAGATGAACACTGAAGCTTTCTTT. It is translated as CASRGAEMNTEAFF.

The V gene is TRBV5-4, the J gene TRBJ2-2, with 9 bases lining up with TRBD2. V trimming: 2 bases; J trimming: 3 bases; junction bases outside the gene matches: 5. CDR1 and CDR2 from the germline V gene are SGHNT and YYREEE (reference sequence). The CDR3 sequence is 16 residues long. CDR3 nucleotides: TGTGCCAGCAGCTTTGGCGGGAGGGGGGACACCGGGGAGCTGTTTTTT. It encodes CASSFGGRGDTGELFF.

This chain links TRBV10-1 with TRBJ2-3; maybe TRBD1 (5 bases). Germline lookup yields CDR1 WNHNN and CDR2 SYGVQD (reference sequence). V was pared by 11 bases and J by 3 bases, with 12 bases between. The CDR3 extends over 12 amino acids. The CDR3 protein is CAGKGRTDTQYF. The CDR3 DNA follows: TGCGCCGGCAAGGGGCGGACAGATACGCAGTATTTT.

The chain combines TRBV5-1 with TRBJ1-1, with TRBD1 as a possible D gene (5 bases). The V end was cut by 0 bases, the J end by 4 bases, with 13 bases between. CDR1 and CDR2 (germline): SGHRS, YFSETQ. The CDR3 sequence is 15 residues long. The CDR3 here is CASSLDRGEGTEAFF. CDR3 sequence (DNA): TGCGCCAGCAGCTTGGATAGGGGCGAGGGCACTGAAGCTTTCTTT.

A word on this clone: Other DNA sequences in the sample encode the same CDR3. The V and J genes are TRBV7-2 and TRBJ1-3; no definite D call. CDR3 length: 12 residues. Trimming cost V 5 bases and J 4 bases, with 6 bases left between them. Germline V lookup: CDR1 SGHTA, CDR2 FQGNSA. CDR3 in DNA: TGTGCCAGCAGCCTGGGGGGAAACACCATATATTTT. The encoded protein is CASSLGGNTIYF.

The chain recombines TRBV4-2 with TRBJ1-1; 12 positions agree with TRBD1. The CDR3 consists of 15 residues. Unmatched junction bases numbered 4, after V lost 4 bases and J lost 4 bases. Germline V CDR1 and CDR2: LGHNA, YNFKEQ. CDR3 loop: CASSRDRGLGTEAFF. CDR3 sequence (DNA): TGTGCCAGCAGCCGGGACAGGGGGCTCGGCACTGAAGCTTTCTTT.